A single T cell receptor (beta chain) is shown here with its context. Its antigen is currently unknown. The junction departs from the called germline gene at one end, perhaps through a read error. This entry belongs to a study of shared clonotypes between healthy human individuals. General observations from the study: Sampling used blood alone; tissue repertoires probably differ. The expectation was that sequencing depth would affect clonotype sharing among donors.

CD8 cells regarded as naive lacked CD45RO, were positively chosen for CCR7, and omitted terminally differentiated effector memory CD45RA+ cells. This CDR3 has 14 residues. Germline loops: CDR1 LGHNA, CDR2 YSLEER. Approximately 210 ng DNA, 25,000 to 30,000 T cell genomes, went into each sorted-subset replicate PCR. Data came from immunoSEQ multiplex PCR; TCRdb stores just in-frame clones and leaves some out. This table has about 2 million clones, 85% to 95% appearing once. The sample comprised naive CD8+ T cells sorted from blood. The clonotype originates from a man between 18 and 29 years old in good health. The chain combines TRBV4-3 with TRBJ2-7; no definite D call. CDR3 in amino acids: CASSQRQYYYEQYF. The CDR3 DNA reads as TGCGCCAGTAGCCAGCGACAATATTACTACGAGCAGTACTTC.